This paragraph covers one TCR beta chain sequence. The antigen remains undetermined. The source of the sample is a study of cytomegalovirus exposure and HLA in healthy donors. About the study: The same platform used for the roughly 600 first-cohort repertoires was also used for the roughly 130 validation repertoires, as a later analysis reported. Overall study findings and caveats: Researchers counted roughly 160 TCR beta chains as cytomegalovirus-associated. Reports showed the classifier diagnosing cytomegalovirus status with high specificity and sensitivity.

The germline V and J ends were trimmed by 6 bases and 0 bases, with 16 bases remaining between them. CDR1 and CDR2 (germline): ENHRY, SYGVKD. The CDR3 extends over 16 amino acids. Clones were read by immunoSEQ multiplex PCR, and TCRdb kept only the in-frame ones, dropping some. This sample has around 60,000 clones, with roughly 95% found just once. The rearrangement joins TRBV10-3 to TRBJ2-3; tentatively, D is TRBD2 (7 bases). Sample: PBMCs. The TCR sequence derives from a young woman in good health and CMV-seronegative. CDR3 in amino acids: CAISNEKGGSTDTQYF. Written as DNA, the CDR3 is TGTGCCATCAGCAACGAGAAGGGGGGGAGCACAGATACGCAGTATTTT.